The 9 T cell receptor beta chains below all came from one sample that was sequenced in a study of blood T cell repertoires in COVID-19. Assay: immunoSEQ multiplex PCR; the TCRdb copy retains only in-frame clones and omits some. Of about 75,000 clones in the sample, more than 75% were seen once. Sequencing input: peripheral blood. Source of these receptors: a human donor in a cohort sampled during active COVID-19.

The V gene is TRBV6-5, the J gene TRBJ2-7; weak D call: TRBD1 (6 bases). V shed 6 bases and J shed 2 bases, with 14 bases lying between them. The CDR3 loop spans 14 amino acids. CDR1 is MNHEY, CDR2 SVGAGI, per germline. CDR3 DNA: TGTGCCAGCAGCCGACACAGGGCAGCCTACGAGCAGTACTTC. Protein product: CASSRHRAAYEQYF.

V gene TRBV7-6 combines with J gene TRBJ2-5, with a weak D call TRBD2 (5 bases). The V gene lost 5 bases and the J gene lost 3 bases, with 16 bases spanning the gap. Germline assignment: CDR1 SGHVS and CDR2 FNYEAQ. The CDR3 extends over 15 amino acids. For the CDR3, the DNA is TGTGCCAGCAGCCGGACTCCTAGGGTGGAAGAGACCCAGTACTTC. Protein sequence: CASSRTPRVEETQYF.

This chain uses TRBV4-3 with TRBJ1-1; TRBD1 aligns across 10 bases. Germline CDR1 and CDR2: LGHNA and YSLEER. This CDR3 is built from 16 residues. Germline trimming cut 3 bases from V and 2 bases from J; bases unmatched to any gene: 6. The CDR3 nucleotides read TGCGCCAGCAGCCAGACAGGGGGCCGGAGTAACACTGAAGCTTTCTTT. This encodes CASSQTGGRSNTEAFF.

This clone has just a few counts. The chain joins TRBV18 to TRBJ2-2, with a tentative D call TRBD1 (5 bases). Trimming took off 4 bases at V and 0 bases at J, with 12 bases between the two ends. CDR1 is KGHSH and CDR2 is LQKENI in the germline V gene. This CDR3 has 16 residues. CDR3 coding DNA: TGTGCCAGCTCACGAAGCCGACAGACGAACACCGGGGAGCTGTTTTTT. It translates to CASSRSRQTNTGELFF.

The CDR3 DNA is TGTGCCAGCAGTGCGCGGTCCATGAACACTGAAGCTTTCTTT. Its translation is CASSARSMNTEAFF. The chain joins TRBV2 to TRBJ1-1; D call uncertain. The CDR3 extends over 14 amino acids. V dropped 4 bases and J dropped 0 bases, with 9 bases sitting between them. Germline V gives CDR1 SNHLY, CDR2 FYNNEI.

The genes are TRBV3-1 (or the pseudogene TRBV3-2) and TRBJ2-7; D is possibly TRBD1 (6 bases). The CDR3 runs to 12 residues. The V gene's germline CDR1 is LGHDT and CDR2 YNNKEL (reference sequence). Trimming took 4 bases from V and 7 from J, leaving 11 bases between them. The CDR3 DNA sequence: TGTGCCAGCAGCCGGCGACAGGAAGAGCAGTACTTC. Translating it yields CASSRRQEEQYF.

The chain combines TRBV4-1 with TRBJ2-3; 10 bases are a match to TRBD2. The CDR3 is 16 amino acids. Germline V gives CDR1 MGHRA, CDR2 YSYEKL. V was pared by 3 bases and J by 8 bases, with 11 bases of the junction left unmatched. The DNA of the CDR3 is TGCGCCAGCAGCCATTACAGCGGGAGGGTGCAGGGTACGCAGTATTTT. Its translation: CASSHYSGRVQGTQYF.

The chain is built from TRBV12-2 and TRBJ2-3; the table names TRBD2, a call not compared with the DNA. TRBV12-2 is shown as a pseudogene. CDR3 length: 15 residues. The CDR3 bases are TGTGCAAGTCGCTTTAGCGGGGGGGGCACAGATACGCAGTATTTT. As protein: CASRFSGGGTDTQYF.

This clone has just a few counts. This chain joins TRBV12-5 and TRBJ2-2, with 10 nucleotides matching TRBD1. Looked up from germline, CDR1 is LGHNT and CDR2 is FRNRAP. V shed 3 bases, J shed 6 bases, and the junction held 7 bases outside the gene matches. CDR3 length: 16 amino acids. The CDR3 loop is CASGLTGTGDPGELFF. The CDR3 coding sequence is TGTGCTAGTGGTTTAACCGGGACAGGGGACCCCGGGGAGCTGTTTTTT.